The clone carrying this TCR beta chain was recorded a few times. The data are from a study of regulatory T cells in long-lasting Graves disease. Both iRepertoire HTBI primers and Arm-PCR of CDR3 regions were used to build the TCR beta libraries. Original analysis: Throughout the samples, researchers identified some 62 TRBV and roughly 13 TRBJ segments. TCRdb reprocessed the multiplex PCR reads with MiXCR, giving one entry per CDR3 protein. TCRdb's processing, not the authors', yielded these V and J calls. The table shows about 470,000 distinct CDR3 sequences, with 20% to 25% occurring only once. Germline CDR1 DFQATT, CDR2 SNEGSKA (reference sequence). The trim removed 6 bases at V and 1 base at J, leaving 6 bases unmatched. The CDR3 is 14 amino acids. As for time point: persistent/refractory GD, antithyroid drugs over 5 years with positive TRAb. Extracted PBMC RNA gave rise to the TCR library.

The sample was peripheral blood mononuclear cells (PBMCs), taken when the disease was refractory, from a patient treated with antithyroid drugs. The source is a female donor with Graves disease. V usage is TRBV20-1 and J usage is TRBJ2-7, with 10 bases fitting TRBD2. As DNA, the CDR3 is TGCAGTGCCACCGGGACTAGCGATTCCTACGAGCAGTACTTC. The encoded protein is CSATGTSDSYEQYF.